A single sample gave rise to the 25 T cell receptor beta chains below, sequenced in a study of siplizumab effects on memory and regulatory T cells. Clones were sequenced by immunoSEQ multiplex PCR, and TCRdb holds only the in-frame ones, with some missing. The sample lists more than 85,000 clones, around 95% seen once, with about 0.6% in the top ten. The sample consisted of Tregs sorted from blood. The source of these receptors is a human donor in good health.

The chain recombines TRBV5-1 with TRBJ2-2, with 9 bases fitting TRBD2. Trimming cost V 1 base and J 5 bases; bases outside gene matches: 12. The CDR3 is 18 amino acids. Per germline, CDR1 SGHRS and CDR2 YFSETQ. This CDR3 is CASSLLARRLAVTGELFF. CDR3 in DNA: TGCGCCAGCAGCTTGTTGGCCAGGAGACTAGCGGTAACCGGGGAGCTGTTTTTT.

This chain connects TRBV2 to TRBJ2-1; 7 bases map to TRBD2. J lost 0 bases, V lost 10 bases, and 18 bases had no gene match. The CDR3 is made up of 18 amino acids. Germline lookup yields CDR1 SNHLY and CDR2 FYNNEI. The CDR3, as DNA: TGTGCCACCGACCGCCAGGGACTAATGGCTAGCTCCTACAATGAGCAGTTCTTC. Protein sequence: CATDRQGLMASSYNEQFF. Supplemented by reference TRBV2 and TRBJ2-1, the full variable domain reads EPEVTQTPSHQVTQMGQEVILRCVPISNHLYFYWYRQILGQKVEFLVSFYNNEISEKSEIFDDQFSVERPDGSNFTLKIRSTKLEDSAMYFCATDRQGLMASSYNEQFFGPGTRLTVL.

In its sample, this clone was seen once. The gene calls are TRBV29-1 and TRBJ1-2, with D perhaps matching TRBD1 (5 bases). This CDR3 contains 11 residues. The V end was cut by 8 bases, the J end by 4 bases, with 11 bases between. Germline lookup yields CDR1 SQVTM and CDR2 ANQGSEA. The CDR3 loop reads CSTGQGYGYTF. The CDR3 DNA sequence: TGCAGCACCGGACAAGGCTATGGCTACACCTTC.

The genes are TRBV9 and TRBJ2-2; D is unclear. The CDR3 length is 13 residues. The germline V gene encodes CDR1 SGDLS and CDR2 YYNGEE. Trimming removed 0 bases from V and 5 bases from J, with 5 bases in between. Here the CDR3 reads CASSVGVTGELFF. The CDR3 nucleotides are TGTGCCAGCAGCGTAGGAGTTACCGGGGAGCTGTTTTTT.

The chain couples TRBV7-9 to TRBJ2-6; D call uncertain. V lost 8 bases and J lost 0, with 8 bases in between. Germline-derived CDR1 and CDR2 are SEHNR and FQNEAQ (reference sequence). CDR3 length: 14 residues. CDR3 in DNA: TGTGCCAGCTTCCCCAGCTCTGGGGCCAACGTCCTGACTTTC. Translating it yields CASFPSSGANVLTF.

Concerning this clone: A junction end diverges from the germline sequence, so it may reflect a read error. V is TRBV9 and J is TRBJ2-1, with 10 bases fitting TRBD2. The V gene's germline CDR1 is SGDLS and CDR2 YYNGEE. The CDR3 runs 12 residues. The CDR3 spells CASSVDSGRILF. The CDR3 bases are TGTGCCAGCAGCGTAGATAGCGGGAGGATACTCTTC.

V and J are TRBV5-1 and TRBJ2-7; possible D gene TRBD2, 7 bases. This CDR3 comprises 14 residues. V was shortened by 4 bases and J by 3 bases, with 14 bases between the two germline ends. Germline CDR1 reads SGHRS; CDR2 reads YFSETQ. The DNA for the CDR3 is TGCGCCAGCAGCCCGGGGGGCAGACTCTACGAGCAGTACTTC. Translating gives CASSPGGRLYEQYF.

This clone was counted once. This sequence joins TRBV29-1 and TRBJ2-5; 7 bases map to TRBD1. CDR1 and CDR2 (germline): SQVTM, ANQGSEA. This CDR3 spans 11 amino acids. Unmatched junction bases numbered 3, after V lost 6 bases and J lost 5 bases. CDR3 residues: CSVLRGETQYF. Here the CDR3 DNA reads TGCAGCGTCCTCAGGGGGGAGACCCAGTACTTC.

This clone was counted between two and nine times. This chain uses TRBV29-1 with TRBJ1-3, with a tentative D call TRBD1 (6 bases). CDR1 SQVTM and CDR2 ANQGSEA come from the germline V gene. The CDR3 loop spans 12 amino acids. V was trimmed by 6 bases and J by 0 bases, leaving 6 bases between them. The CDR3 loop is CSVGHSGNTIYF. As DNA, the CDR3 is TGCAGCGTGGGACACTCTGGAAACACCATATATTTT.

The genes are TRBV19 and TRBJ2-2, with 8 bases aligning to TRBD2. The CDR3 spans 14 residues. Germline values: CDR1 LNHDA, CDR2 SQIVND (reference sequence). The V segment lost 3 bases and the J segment 9 bases; nucleotides outside the gene matches: 6. CDR3 sequence: CASSIEVAGRELFF. As DNA, the CDR3 is TGTGCCAGTAGTATCGAGGTAGCGGGACGGGAGCTGTTTTTT.

The chain couples TRBV28 to TRBJ2-2; D may match TRBD1 or TRBD2 (6 bases each). The germline V and J ends were trimmed by 6 bases and 1 base, with 12 bases remaining between them. Germline CDR1 and CDR2: MDHEN and SYDVKM. This CDR3 comprises 15 residues. The CDR3 nucleotides read TGTGCCAGCAGCTTTGCGGGACAGAACACCGGGGAGCTGTTTTTT. Translating it yields CASSFAGQNTGELFF.

The V call is TRBV18, the J call TRBJ2-1; 13 bases fit TRBD2. CDR1 and CDR2 from the germline V gene are KGHSH and LQKENI. CDR3 length: 16 residues. Losses at the gene ends were 6 bases for V and 7 bases for J; bases not matched to a gene: 9. CDR3 amino acids: CASSPSGLAGLNEQFF. CDR3 DNA: TGTGCCAGCTCGCCCTCGGGACTAGCGGGACTGAATGAGCAGTTCTTC. The full variable domain, completed using reference TRBV18 and TRBJ2-1, is NAGVMQNPRHLVRRRGQEARLRCSPMKGHSHVYWYRQLPEEGLKFMVYLQKENIIDESGMPKERFSAEFPKEGPSILRIQQVVRGDSAAYFCASSPSGLAGLNEQFFGPGTRLTVL.

The V and J genes are TRBV28 and TRBJ2-5; possible D gene TRBD2, 6 bases. Deletions cut 3 bases from V and 11 bases from J, with 13 bases between. The CDR3 has 12 residues. Germline CDR1 and CDR2: MDHEN and SYDVKM. In DNA form, the CDR3 reads TGTGCCAGCAGTTTTCTAGCACGGGAGCAGTACTTC. Amino acids: CASSFLAREQYF. The full variable domain, with the rest looked up from reference TRBV28 and TRBJ2-5, is DVKVTQSSRYLVKRTGEKVFLECVQDMDHENMFWYRQDPGLGLRLIYFSYDVKMKEKGDIPEGYSVSREKKERFSLILESASTNQTSMYLCASSFLAREQYFGPGTRLLVL.

J is TRBJ2-5 and V is TRBV2; weak D call: TRBD2 (6 bases). Germline loops: CDR1 SNHLY, CDR2 FYNNEI. The germline V and J ends were trimmed by 3 bases and 0 bases, with 11 bases remaining between them. This CDR3 spans 15 amino acids. CDR3: CASSEGGAYQETQYF. As DNA, the CDR3 is TGTGCCAGCAGTGAGGGCGGGGCGTACCAAGAGACCCAGTACTTC.

The V and J genes are TRBV28 and TRBJ2-5; D is possibly TRBD2 (6 bases). This CDR3 comprises 14 residues. The germline V and J ends were trimmed by 4 bases and 7 bases, with 16 bases remaining between them. Germline CDR1 reads MDHEN; CDR2 reads SYDVKM. CDR3: CASSSSGLKGTQYF. DNA for the CDR3: TGTGCCAGCAGTTCCTCAGGACTAAAAGGGACCCAGTACTTC.

This chain joins TRBV5-1 and TRBJ1-1; weak D call: TRBD1 (5 bases). V was clipped by 1 base and J by 3 bases, with 10 bases between them. The CDR3 spans 14 residues. Germline V gives CDR1 SGHRS, CDR2 YFSETQ. CDR3 bases: TGCGCCAGCAGCTTGCTAAAGGGGCACACTGAAGCTTTCTTT. It translates to CASSLLKGHTEAFF.

The chain couples TRBV2 to TRBJ2-1, with TRBD1 matching over 12 bases. J gave up 6 bases and V 6 bases, and 6 bases lay outside the gene matches. CDR1 is SNHLY and CDR2 is FYNNEI in the germline V gene. CDR3 length: 15 amino acids. The CDR3 is CASRGQGALVNEQFF. The CDR3 region has the DNA TGTGCCAGCAGGGGACAGGGGGCGCTGGTCAATGAGCAGTTCTTC.

This chain joins TRBV9 and TRBJ2-1, with D perhaps being TRBD1 or TRBD2 (6 bases each). CDR1 is SGDLS, CDR2 YYNGEE, per germline. The CDR3 is 15 residues long. Trimming stripped 2 bases from V and 2 bases from J, with 11 bases between. CDR3 nucleotides: TGTGCCAGCAGCGTTGGGGGGCCAGCCTACAATGAGCAGTTCTTC. Translating it yields CASSVGGPAYNEQFF. Drawing the rest from reference TRBV9 and TRBJ2-1, the complete variable domain is DSGVTQTPKHLITATGQRVTLRCSPRSGDLSVYWYQQSLDQGLQFLIQYYNGEERAKGNILERFSAQQFPDLHSELNLSSLELGDSALYFCASSVGGPAYNEQFFGPGTRLTVL.

The chain joins TRBV5-1 to TRBJ2-1; D not resolved. The CDR3 is 11 amino acids. Germline CDR1 reads SGHRS; CDR2 reads YFSETQ. With 4 bases removed from V and 5 bases from J, the gap between germline ends came to 4 bases. CDR3 nucleotide sequence: TGCGCCAGCAGCGCCAACAATGAGCAGTTCTTC. Translation gives CASSANNEQFF.

V usage is TRBV11-2 and J usage is TRBJ2-1; 13 nucleotides agree with TRBD2. The CDR3 spans 19 residues. The germline V gene has CDR1 SGHAT and CDR2 FQNNGV. J gave up 7 bases and V 5 bases, and 17 bases lay outside the gene matches. The CDR3 loop is CASSRSPRTSGRYGNEQFF. CDR3 DNA sequence: TGTGCCAGCAGCCGATCTCCACGGACTAGCGGGAGATATGGGAATGAGCAGTTCTTC.

The chain carries TRBV6-5 and TRBJ1-5; D gene uncertain. This CDR3 spans 15 amino acids. The germline gives CDR1 MNHEY, CDR2 SVGAGI. The V gene lost 0 bases and the J gene lost 6 bases, with 12 bases spanning the gap. The CDR3 DNA reads TGTGCCAGCAGTTACTCGGCAGAGGTTGGTCAGCCCCAGCATTTT. Translating gives CASSYSAEVGQPQHF.

This chain joins TRBV25-1 and TRBJ2-2; 8 bases align to TRBD1. Germline CDR1 MGHDK, CDR2 SYGVNS. This CDR3 contains 16 residues. Trimming at V came to 2 bases and at J to 3 bases, leaving 5 bases not matched to a gene. This CDR3 is CASSEGRGPHTGELFF. DNA for the CDR3: TGTGCCAGCAGTGAAGGCAGGGGGCCGCACACCGGGGAGCTGTTTTTT.

The CDR3 sequence: CVRSLAPGRYGYTF. The DNA for the CDR3 is TGTGTCAGAAGCTTAGCCCCGGGGCGCTATGGCTACACCTTC. This rearrangement joins TRBV7-5 to TRBJ1-2. TRBV7-5 represents a pseudogene. CDR3 length equals 14 residues.

This chain uses TRBV15 with TRBJ1-5; 12 bases align to TRBD1. V shed 3 bases and J 6 bases; nucleotides not matched to a gene: 9. The CDR3 loop spans 17 amino acids. Per the germline V gene, CDR1 is LNHNV and CDR2 is YYDKDF (reference sequence). The CDR3 DNA is TGTGCCACCAGCAGTCTTGTCGGGACAGGGGGCGGTCAGCCCCAGCATTTT. It is translated as CATSSLVGTGGGQPQHF. The whole variable domain, remainder taken from reference TRBV15 and TRBJ1-5, is DAMVIQNPRYQVTQFGKPVTLSCSQTLNHNVMYWYQQKSSQAPKLLFHYYDKDFNNEADTPDNFQSRRPNTSFCFLDIRSPGLGDTAMYLCATSSLVGTGGGQPQHFGDGTRLSIL.

CDR3 loop: CASSSGLAGITGELFF. The CDR3, as DNA: TGTGCCAGCAGCTCCGGACTGGCGGGGATTACCGGGGAGCTGTTTTTT. The chain recombines TRBV5-4 with TRBJ2-2, with D perhaps TRBD2 (6 bases). V gave up 3 bases and J gave up 5 bases, with 17 bases separating them. CDR3 length: 16 amino acids. CDR1 and CDR2 from the germline V gene are SGHNT and YYREEE (reference sequence).